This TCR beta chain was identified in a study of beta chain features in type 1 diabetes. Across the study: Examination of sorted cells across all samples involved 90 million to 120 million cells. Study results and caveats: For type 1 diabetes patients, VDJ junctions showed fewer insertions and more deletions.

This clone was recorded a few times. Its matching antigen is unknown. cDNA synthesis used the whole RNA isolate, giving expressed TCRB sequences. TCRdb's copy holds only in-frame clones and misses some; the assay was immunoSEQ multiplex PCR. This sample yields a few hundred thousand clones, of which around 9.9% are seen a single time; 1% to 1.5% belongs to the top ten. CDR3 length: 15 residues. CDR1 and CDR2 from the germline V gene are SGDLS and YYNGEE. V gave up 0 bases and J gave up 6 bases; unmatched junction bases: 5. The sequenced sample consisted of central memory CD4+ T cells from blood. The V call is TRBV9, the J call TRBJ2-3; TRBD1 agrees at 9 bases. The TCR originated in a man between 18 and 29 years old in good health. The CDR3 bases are TGTGCCAGCAGCGTAGTGAACAGGGGGCTGGATACGCAGTATTTT. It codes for CASSVVNRGLDTQYF. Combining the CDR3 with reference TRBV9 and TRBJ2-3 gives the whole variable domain DSGVTQTPKHLITATGQRVTLRCSPRSGDLSVYWYQQSLDQGLQFLIQYYNGEERAKGNILERFSAQQFPDLHSELNLSSLELGDSALYFCASSVVNRGLDTQYFGPGTRLTVL.